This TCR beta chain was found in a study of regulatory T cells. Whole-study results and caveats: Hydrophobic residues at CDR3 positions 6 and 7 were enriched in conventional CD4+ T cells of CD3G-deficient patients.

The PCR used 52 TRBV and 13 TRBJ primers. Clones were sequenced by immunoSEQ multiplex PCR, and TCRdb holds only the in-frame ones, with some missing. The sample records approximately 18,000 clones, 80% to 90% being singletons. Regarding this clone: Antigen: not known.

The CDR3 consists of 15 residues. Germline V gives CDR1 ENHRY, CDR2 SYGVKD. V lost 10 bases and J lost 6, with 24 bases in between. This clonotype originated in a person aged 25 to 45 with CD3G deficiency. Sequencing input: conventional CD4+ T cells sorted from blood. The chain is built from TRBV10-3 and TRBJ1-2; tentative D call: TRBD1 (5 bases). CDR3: CATKKHLDRKDGYTF. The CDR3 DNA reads TGTGCCACCAAAAAACACTTAGACAGAAAGGATGGCTACACCTTC.